The clone carrying this T cell receptor beta chain was recorded at least ten times. Its antigen is still unknown. TCRdb re-derived calls from the RT-PCR reads in MiXCR, one entry per CDR3 protein. The table records hundreds of thousands of distinct CDR3 sequences, about 14% of them present only once. The data belong to a study of response to subunit inactivated influenza vaccine. Regarding the study as a whole: Authors suggested that a seasonal influenza vaccination recruits few new T cells each time.

V lost 6 bases and J 1 base, leaving 8 bases between the germline ends. This CDR3 contains 13 residues. Germline CDR1 is MDHEN and CDR2 is SYDVKM. The receptor comes from a man over 45 who received an inactivated influenza vaccine. V and J are TRBV28 and TRBJ2-3, with D perhaps being TRBD1 or TRBD2 (5 bases each). The source was PBMCs from blood, collected about 14 days before vaccination. CDR3 loop: CASRGVGTDTQYF. In DNA, the CDR3 is TGTGCCAGCAGGGGGGTAGGCACAGATACGCAGTATTTT.